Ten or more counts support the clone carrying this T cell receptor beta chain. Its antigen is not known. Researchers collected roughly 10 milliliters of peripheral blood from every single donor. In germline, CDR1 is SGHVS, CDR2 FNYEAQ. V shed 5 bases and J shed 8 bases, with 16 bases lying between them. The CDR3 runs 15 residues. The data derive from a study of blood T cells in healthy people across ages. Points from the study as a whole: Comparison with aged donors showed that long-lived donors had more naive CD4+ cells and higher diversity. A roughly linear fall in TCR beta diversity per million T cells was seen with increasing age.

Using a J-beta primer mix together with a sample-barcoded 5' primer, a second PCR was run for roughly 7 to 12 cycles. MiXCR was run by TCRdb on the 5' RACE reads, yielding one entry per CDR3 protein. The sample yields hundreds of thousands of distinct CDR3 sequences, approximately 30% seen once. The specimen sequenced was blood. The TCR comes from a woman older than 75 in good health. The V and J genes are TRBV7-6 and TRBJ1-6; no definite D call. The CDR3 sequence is CASSLTHLMHSPLHF. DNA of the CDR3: TGTGCCAGCAGCCTAACACATCTTATGCATTCACCCCTCCACTTT.